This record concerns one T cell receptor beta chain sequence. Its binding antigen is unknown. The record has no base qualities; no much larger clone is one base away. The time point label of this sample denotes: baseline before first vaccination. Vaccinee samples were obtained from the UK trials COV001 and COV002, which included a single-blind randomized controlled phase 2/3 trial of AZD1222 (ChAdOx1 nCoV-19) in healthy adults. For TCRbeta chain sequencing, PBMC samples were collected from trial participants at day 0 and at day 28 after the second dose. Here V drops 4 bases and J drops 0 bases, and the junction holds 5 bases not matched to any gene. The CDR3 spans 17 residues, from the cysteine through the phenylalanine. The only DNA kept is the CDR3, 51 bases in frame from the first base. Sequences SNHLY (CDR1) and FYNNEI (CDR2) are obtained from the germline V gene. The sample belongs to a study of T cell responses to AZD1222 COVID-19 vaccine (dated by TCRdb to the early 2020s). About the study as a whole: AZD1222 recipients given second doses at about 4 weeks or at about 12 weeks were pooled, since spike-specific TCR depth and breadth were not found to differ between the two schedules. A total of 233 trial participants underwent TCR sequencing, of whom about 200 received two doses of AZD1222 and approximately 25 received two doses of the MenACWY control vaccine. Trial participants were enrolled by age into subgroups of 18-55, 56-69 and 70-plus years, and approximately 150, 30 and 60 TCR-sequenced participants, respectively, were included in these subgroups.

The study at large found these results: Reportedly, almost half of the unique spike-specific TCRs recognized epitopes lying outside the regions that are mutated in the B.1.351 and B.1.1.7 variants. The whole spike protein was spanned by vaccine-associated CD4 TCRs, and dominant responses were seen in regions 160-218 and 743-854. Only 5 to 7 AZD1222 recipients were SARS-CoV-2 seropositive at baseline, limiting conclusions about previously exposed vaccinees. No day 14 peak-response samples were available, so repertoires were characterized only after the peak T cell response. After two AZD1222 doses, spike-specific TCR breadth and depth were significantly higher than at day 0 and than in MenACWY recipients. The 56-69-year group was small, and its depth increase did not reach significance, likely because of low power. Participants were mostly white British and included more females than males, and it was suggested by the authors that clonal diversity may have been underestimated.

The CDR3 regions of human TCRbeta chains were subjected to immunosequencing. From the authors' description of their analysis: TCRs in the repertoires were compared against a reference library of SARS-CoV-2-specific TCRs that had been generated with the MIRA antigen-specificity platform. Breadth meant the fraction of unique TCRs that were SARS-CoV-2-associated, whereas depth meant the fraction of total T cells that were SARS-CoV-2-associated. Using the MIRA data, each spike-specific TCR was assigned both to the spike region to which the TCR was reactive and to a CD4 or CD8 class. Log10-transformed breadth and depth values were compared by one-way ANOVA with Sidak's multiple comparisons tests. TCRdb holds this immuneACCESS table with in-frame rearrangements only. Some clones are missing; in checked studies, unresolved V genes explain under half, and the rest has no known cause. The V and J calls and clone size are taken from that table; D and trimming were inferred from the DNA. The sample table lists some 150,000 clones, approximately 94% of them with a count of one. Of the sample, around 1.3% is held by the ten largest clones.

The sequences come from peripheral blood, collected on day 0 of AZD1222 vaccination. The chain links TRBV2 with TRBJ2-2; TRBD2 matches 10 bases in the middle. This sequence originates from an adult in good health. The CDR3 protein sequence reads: CASSGPSGGANTGELFF. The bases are TGTGCCAGCAGTGGGCCTAGCGGGGGTGCGAACACCGGGGAGCTGTTTTTT.